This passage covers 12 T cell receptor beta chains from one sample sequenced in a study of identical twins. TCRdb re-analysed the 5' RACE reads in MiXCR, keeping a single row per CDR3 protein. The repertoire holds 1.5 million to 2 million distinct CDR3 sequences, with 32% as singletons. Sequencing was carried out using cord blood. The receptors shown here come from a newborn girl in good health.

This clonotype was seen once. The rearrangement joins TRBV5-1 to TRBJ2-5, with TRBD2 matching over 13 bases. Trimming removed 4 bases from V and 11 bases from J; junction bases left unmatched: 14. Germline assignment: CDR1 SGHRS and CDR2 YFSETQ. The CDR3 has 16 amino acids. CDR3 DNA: TGCGCCAGCAGCACACCGACTAGCGGGGGGACCAATGAGCAGTACTTC. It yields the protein CASSTPTSGGTNEQYF.

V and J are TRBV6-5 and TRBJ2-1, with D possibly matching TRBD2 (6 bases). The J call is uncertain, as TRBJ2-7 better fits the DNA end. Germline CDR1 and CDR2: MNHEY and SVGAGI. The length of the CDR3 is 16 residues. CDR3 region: CASSRRPGVRYNEQYF. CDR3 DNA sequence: TGTGCCAGCAGTAGACGCCCGGGGGTCCGTTACAATGAGCAGTACTTC.

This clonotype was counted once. In DNA form, the CDR3 reads TGTGCCAGCAGCTTAGATTCGGCGGGGCCCCAGCATTTT. It translates to CASSLDSAGPQHF. V gene TRBV7-2 combines with J gene TRBJ1-5, with no clear D. The CDR3 sequence is 13 residues long. Per the germline V gene, CDR1 is SGHTA and CDR2 is FQGNSA. The V gene lost 1 base and the J gene lost 9 bases, with 10 bases spanning the gap.

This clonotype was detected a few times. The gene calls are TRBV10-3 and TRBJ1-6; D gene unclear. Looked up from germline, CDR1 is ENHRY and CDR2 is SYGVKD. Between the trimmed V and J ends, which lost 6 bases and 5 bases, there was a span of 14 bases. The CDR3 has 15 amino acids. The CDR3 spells CAISPGSSDNSPLHF. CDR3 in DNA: TGTGCCATCAGCCCTGGGTCCTCTGATAATTCACCCCTCCACTTT.

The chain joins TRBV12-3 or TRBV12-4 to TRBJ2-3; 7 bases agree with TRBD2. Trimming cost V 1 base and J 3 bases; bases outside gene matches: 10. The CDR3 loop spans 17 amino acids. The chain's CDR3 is CASSLEVLALTTDTQYF. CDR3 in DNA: TGTGCCAGCAGTTTAGAGGTACTAGCGTTGACAACAGATACGCAGTATTTT.

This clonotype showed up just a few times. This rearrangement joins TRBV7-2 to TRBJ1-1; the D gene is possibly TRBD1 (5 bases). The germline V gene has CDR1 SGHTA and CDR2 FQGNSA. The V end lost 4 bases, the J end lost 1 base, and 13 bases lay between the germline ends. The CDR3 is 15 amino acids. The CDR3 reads CASSSFRGGNTEAFF. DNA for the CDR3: TGTGCCAGCAGCTCCTTTAGGGGAGGGAACACTGAAGCTTTCTTT.

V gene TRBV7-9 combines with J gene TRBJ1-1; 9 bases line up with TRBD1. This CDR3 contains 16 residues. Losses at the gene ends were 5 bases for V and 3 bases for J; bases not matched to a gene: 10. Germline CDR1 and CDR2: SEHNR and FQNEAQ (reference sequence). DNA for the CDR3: TGTGCCAGCAGCGCCTGGACAGGGGTCGTGGACACTGAAGCTTTCTTT. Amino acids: CASSAWTGVVDTEAFF.

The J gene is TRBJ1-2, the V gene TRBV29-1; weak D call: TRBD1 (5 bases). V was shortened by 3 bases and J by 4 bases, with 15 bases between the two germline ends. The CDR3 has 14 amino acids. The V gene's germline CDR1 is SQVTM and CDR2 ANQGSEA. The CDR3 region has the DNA TGCAGCGTTGAGTCCAAGGGGTCAGGCTATGGCTACACCTTC. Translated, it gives CSVESKGSGYGYTF.

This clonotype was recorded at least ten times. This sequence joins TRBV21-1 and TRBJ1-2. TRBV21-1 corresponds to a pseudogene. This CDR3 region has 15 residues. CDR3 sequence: CASSNSGKGMNGYTF. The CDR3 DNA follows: TGTGCCAGCAGCAATTCGGGTAAAGGGATGAATGGCTACACCTTC.

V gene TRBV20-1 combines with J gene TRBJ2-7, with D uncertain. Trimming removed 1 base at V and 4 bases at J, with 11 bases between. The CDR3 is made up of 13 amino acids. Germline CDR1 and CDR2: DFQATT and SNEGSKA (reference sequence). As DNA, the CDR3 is TGCAGTGCTAGAGTTCGGGTCTTTTACGAGCAGTACTTC. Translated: CSARVRVFYEQYF.

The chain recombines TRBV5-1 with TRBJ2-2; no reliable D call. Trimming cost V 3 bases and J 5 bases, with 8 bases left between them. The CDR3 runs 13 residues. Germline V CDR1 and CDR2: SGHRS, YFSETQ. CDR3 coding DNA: TGCGCCAGCAGCTCAGGCGCTACCGGGGAGCTGTTTTTT. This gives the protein CASSSGATGELFF.

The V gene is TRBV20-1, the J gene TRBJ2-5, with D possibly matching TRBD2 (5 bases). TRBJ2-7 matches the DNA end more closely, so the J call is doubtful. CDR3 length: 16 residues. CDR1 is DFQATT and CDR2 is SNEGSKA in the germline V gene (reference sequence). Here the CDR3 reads CSAAASPDRLSYEQYF. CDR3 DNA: TGCAGCGCAGCGGCCTCTCCTGACCGCCTCTCCTACGAGCAGTACTTC.